This paragraph reports one T cell receptor beta chain. The clone's antigen remains unknown. It has no much larger one-base neighbor in the sample; base qualities were not kept. This sample stems from a study of shared clonotypes between healthy human individuals (dated by TCRdb to about 2020). As for the study more broadly: Two women and three men aged 18 to 49 years were included in the cohort. For each donor, CD4 naive and CD4 memory were each given three plates, CD8 naive was given two plates, and CD8 memory was given one plate. Blood TCR repertoires of about 5 healthy adults were deeply sequenced to estimate repertoire size and the extent of clonotype sharing between individuals. To increase sequencing depth and limit assay-specific biases, different laboratories used diverse techniques to prepare libraries and sequence TCR repertoires. Per donor, leukapheresis produced somewhere between about 0.85 and 8.9 billion PBMCs.

Using the deep immunoSEQ assay, multiplex PCR amplified TCR CDR3 regions from genomic DNA. Extracted genomic DNA from each cell subset was spread evenly across all wells of several immunoSEQ 96-well plates, with each plate serving as a replicate. Each replicate PCR for sorted subsets received about 180 ng genomic DNA, equal to 28,000 or so T cell genomes. The purified libraries were quantified using a Qubit 3.0 fluorometer, sized with a Bioanalyzer 2100, and then quantified again using the KAPA Library Quantification kit. A separate single-read 150-cycle Illumina NextSeq 550 flow cell was used to sequence each immunoSEQ 96-well plate. Regarding the original processing steps: The immunoSEQ output contained only junctional sequences without quality scores, so filtering could not match that applied to full-length reads. Sequences were annotated with PyIR, a Python wrapper for IgBLAST v1.9, and V/J genes and CDR3 were assigned using IMGT germline references. Any read was removed if the V/J assignment was weak (E-value above 1e-6), the CDR3 was missing, or the read contained stop codons, out-of-frame junctions, or ambiguous translated residues. A V3J clonotype was defined by an identical inferred V gene, J gene, and CDR3 amino acid sequence. Percentage overlap between repertoires was computed as shared unique clonotypes divided by the size of the smaller repertoire. RTK rarefaction, the Chao1 estimator, and Recon v2.1 estimates of unobserved clonotypes were used to assess repertoire richness. Generation probabilities were computed with OLGA for all TCRbeta clonotypes obtained by the gDNA method from a few donors. Imported from immuneACCESS, the table was reduced by TCRdb to in-frame sequences with V and J called. These copies leave out some clones; in studies compared against another copy, an unresolved V gene accounts for under half, and the cause of the remainder is not known. The V and J calls and the clone size are those of that table, but D and trimming were determined from the DNA. A total of roughly 850,000 clones appear in this sample, about 97% of them only once. The top ten hold around 0.21% of the sample.

CD8 naive samples were obtained by positive selection for CCR7 among CD45RO-negative cells, yielding a CD45RA+CCR7+ population from which TemRA cells were excluded. Donors were healthy HIV-negative adults with no recently reported acute infections or vaccinations. Every donor was a Caucasian adult living in Nashville, Tennessee, USA. After blood collection by leukapheresis, PBMCs were isolated using Ficoll-Histopaque density gradient centrifugation and then cryopreserved in the vapor phase of liquid nitrogen. Analytical flow cytometry was used to check the purity and quantity of each magnetically sorted T cell population. Genomic DNA was isolated from every sorted fraction and measured by UV absorbance on a Nanodrop 2000c. Via the germline V gene, CDR1 is SQVTM and CDR2 ANQGSEA. From its cysteine to its phenylalanine, the CDR3 spans 15 amino acids. The kept DNA is CDR3 alone, 45 bases in frame from the first base. Here V drops 3 bases and J drops 5 bases, and the junction holds 10 bases not matched to any gene.

The investigation overall reported the following: Based on pairwise subsampling, the degree of clonotype sharing among donors was expected to be affected by sequencing depth. Rarefaction of sorted-subset datasets indicated incomplete sequencing despite the large sequencing depth. Sampling was restricted to blood, and TCR repertoires in tissues likely differ from the TCR repertoires found in blood. Because the study included a small number of donors, the genetic and exposure-history diversity represented was limited. Across a few donors, approximately 5% of naive CD4, approximately 4% of naive CD8, 2.3% of memory CD4, and approximately 0.4% of memory CD8 clonotypes were shared. Naive subsets generally had larger estimated clonotype richness than memory subsets. Compared with non-shared clonotypes, clonotypes shared by all four sorted-subset donors had higher generation probabilities.

The TCR sequence derives from a man aged 25 to 40 in good health. Input material: naive CD8+ T cells sorted from blood. The cell subset or site tag for this specimen amounts to: CD45RA+CCR7+. Recombination connected TRBV29-1 to TRBJ2-1; 7 middle bases align to TRBD2. CDR3 reads: CSVDLWEGLDNEQFF. The DNA sequence is as follows: TGCAGCGTTGATTTGTGGGAGGGCCTCGACAATGAGCAGTTCTTC.